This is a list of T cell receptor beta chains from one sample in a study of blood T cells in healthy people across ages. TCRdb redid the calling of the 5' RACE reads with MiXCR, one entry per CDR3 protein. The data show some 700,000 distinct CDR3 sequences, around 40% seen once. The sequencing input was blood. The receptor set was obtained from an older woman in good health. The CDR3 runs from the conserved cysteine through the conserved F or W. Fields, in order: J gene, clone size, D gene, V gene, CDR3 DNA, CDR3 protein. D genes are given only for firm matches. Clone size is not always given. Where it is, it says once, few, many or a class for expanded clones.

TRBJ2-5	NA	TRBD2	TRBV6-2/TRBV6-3	TGTGCCAGCAGTTACTCGAGGCGGGAGGGCCATCGAGAGACCCAGTACTTC	CASSYSRREGHRETQYF
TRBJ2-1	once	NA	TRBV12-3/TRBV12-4	TGTGCCAGCAGGACACAGGGGGGGTTCTACAATGAGCAGTTCTTC	CASRTQGGFYNEQFF
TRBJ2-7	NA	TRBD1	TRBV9	TGTGCCAGCAGCGCCTCCGGGACAGGGGACCACGAGCAGTACTTC	CASSASGTGDHEQYF
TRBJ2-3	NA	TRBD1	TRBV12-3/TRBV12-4	TGTGCCAGCTCTTTTCCACCAGCCACCTCGACAGGGGCTAGCACAGATACGCAGTATTTT	CASSFPPATSTGASTDTQYF
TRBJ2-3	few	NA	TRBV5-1	TGCGCCAGCAGCTTCCTGGCAACAGATACGCAGTATTTT	CASSFLATDTQYF
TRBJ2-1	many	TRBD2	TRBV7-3	TGTGCCAGCAGCCCGGACGCTAGCGGGATAACGGATGAGCAGTTCTTC	CASSPDASGITDEQFF
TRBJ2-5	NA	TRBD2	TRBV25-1	TGTGCCAGCAGTGTAGCGGGGGCAAGAGAGACCCAGTACTTC	CASSVAGARETQYF
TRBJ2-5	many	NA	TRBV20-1	TGCAGTGCCCGGGACCCCCAAGAGACCCAGTACTTC	CSARDPQETQYF
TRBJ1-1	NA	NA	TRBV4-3	TGCGCCAGCAGCTTCTACGGGCCCGGGGACACTGAAGCTTTCTTT	CASSFYGPGDTEAFF
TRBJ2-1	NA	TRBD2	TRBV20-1	TGCAGTGCTAGAGGCTGGGACGGGGGGAATGAGCAGTTCTTC	CSARGWDGGNEQFF
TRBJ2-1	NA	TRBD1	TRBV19	TGTGCCACCTCGGGACAGGGTGACTACGATGAGCAGTTCTTC	CATSGQGDYDEQFF
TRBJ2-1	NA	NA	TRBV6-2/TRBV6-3	TGTGCCAGCAGCCAACCCTACAATGAGCAGTTCTTC	CASSQPYNEQFF
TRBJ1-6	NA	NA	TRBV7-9	TGTGCCAGCAGCTTAATGACGGGGCCCTATTCGCCCCTCCACTTT	CASSLMTGPYSPLHF
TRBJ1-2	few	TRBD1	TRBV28	TGTGCCAGCAGCTCCGGACAGGGGAGAAACTATGGCTACACCTTC	CASSSGQGRNYGYTF
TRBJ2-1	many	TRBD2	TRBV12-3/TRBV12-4	TGTGCCAGCAGTTTCGAAACTAGCGCCAGCTACAATGAGCAGTTCTTC	CASSFETSASYNEQFF
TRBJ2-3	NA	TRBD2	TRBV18	TGTGCCAGCTCACCACCTGCGGGGGGGAGCACAGATACGCAGTATTTT	CASSPPAGGSTDTQYF
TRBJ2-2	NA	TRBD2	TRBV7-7	TGTGCTAGCGGGGGGAGAGCGAACACCGGGGAGCTGTTTTTT	CASGGRANTGELFF
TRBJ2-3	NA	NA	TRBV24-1	TGTGCCACCAGTGGGGGGGCAGCCGACGGGTCAGATACGCAGTATTTT	CATSGGAADGSDTQYF
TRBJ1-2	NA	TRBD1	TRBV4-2	TGTGCCAGCAGCCAAGTCCCTCACGGACAGGACCCTTATGGCTACACCTTC	CASSQVPHGQDPYGYTF
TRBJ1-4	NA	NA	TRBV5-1	TGCGCCAGCAGCTGGGGGGGAAACGAGAAGGAAAAACTGTTTTTT	CASSWGGNEKEKLFF
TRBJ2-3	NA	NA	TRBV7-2	TGTGCCAGCAGCTTTTCAATGAGTGCGCAGTATTTT	CASSFSMSAQYF
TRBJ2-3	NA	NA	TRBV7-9	TGTGCCAGCAGCTTAGGCCCAGACCAGACAGATACGCAGTATTTT	CASSLGPDQTDTQYF
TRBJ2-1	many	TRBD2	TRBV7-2	TGTGCCAGCAGCTTTGCTAGCGGGATGGGGACCTACAATGAGCAGTTCTTC	CASSFASGMGTYNEQFF
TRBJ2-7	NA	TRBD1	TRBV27	TGTGCCAGCAGCCTCGGACAGGGGGCGTCCCACGAGCAGTACTTC	CASSLGQGASHEQYF
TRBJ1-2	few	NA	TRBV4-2	TGTGCCAGCAGCCAAAAAGAGCGGGAATTCTATGGCTACACCTTC	CASSQKEREFYGYTF
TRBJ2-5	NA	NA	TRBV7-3	TGTGCCAGCAGCTCAAGCGGCTCCTTGGGGCAGTACTTC	CASSSSGSLGQYF
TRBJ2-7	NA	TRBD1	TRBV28	TGTGCCAGCAGCCTAGGGACAGCGAGCTCTTACGAGCAGTACTTC	CASSLGTASSYEQYF
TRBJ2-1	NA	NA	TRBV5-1	TGCGCCAGCAGCCCTCGTGGGCCAGGGGACTACAATGAGCAGTTCTTC	CASSPRGPGDYNEQFF
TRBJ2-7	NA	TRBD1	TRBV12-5	TGTGCTAGTGGTTTGGTACTGGACAGGGGAGGAGGTCGGGCCTACGAGCAGTACTTC	CASGLVLDRGGGRAYEQYF
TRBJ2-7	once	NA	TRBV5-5	TGTGCCAGCAGCTGGTCGGACAGCCCCTCCTACGAGCAGTACTTC	CASSWSDSPSYEQYF
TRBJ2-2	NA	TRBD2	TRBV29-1	TGCAGCGTTAGCGGACTAGCACAGAACACCGGGGAGCTGTTTTTT	CSVSGLAQNTGELFF
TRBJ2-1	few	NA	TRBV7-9	TGTGCCAGCAGCTTTCTAACGGGACCTTTCAATGAGCAGTTCTTC	CASSFLTGPFNEQFF
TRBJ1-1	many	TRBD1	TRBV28	TGTGCCAGCAGCCAGGGACAGAAGACTGAAGCTTTCTTT	CASSQGQKTEAFF
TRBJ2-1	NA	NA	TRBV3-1	TGTGCCAGCAGCCAATCCCGCGGGGACTCCTACAATGAGCAGTTCTTC	CASSQSRGDSYNEQFF
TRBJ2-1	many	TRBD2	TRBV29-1	TGCAGCGGCAAGGGACTAGCCGAGCAGTTCTTC	CSGKGLAEQFF
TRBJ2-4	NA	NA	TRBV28	TGTGCCAGCAGTTTAAGGACAACCAAAAACATTCAGTACTTC	CASSLRTTKNIQYF
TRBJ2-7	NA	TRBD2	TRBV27	TGTGCCAGCAGTCCCAAAGGGTCACTAGCGGTCCCAAGCTCCTACGAGCAGTACTTC	CASSPKGSLAVPSSYEQYF
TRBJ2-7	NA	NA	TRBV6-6	TGTGCCAGCAGAGCTCAGGTTAGCTCCTACGAGCAGTACTTC	CASRAQVSSYEQYF
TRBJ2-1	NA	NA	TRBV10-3	TGTGCCATCAGTGGGCTAAACGGGCAAAACAATGAGCAGTTCTTC	CAISGLNGQNNEQFF
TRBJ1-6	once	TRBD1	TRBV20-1	TGCAGTGCTTTGGACAGGGCGAATTCGATTAGTTCACCCCTCCACTTT	CSALDRANSISSPLHF
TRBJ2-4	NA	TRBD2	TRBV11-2	TGTGCCAGCACTTCGCTAGCGGGGGGACAAAACATTCAGTACTTC	CASTSLAGGQNIQYF
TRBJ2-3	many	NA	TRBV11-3	TGTGCCAGCAGCTTAGACCACGCGACAGATACGCAGTATTTT	CASSLDHATDTQYF
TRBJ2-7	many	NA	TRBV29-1	TGCAGCGTTCTGGGGGCCTACGAGCAGTACTTC	CSVLGAYEQYF
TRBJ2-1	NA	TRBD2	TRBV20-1	TGCAGTGCTAGAGATTCGAGAAGCCCCCCTGGGGGGGATCAGTTCTTC	CSARDSRSPPGGDQFF
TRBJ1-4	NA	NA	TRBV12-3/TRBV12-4	TGTGCCAGCGGGCGCCAGGGTACAACTAATGAAAAACTGTTTTTT	CASGRQGTTNEKLFF
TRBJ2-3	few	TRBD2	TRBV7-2	TGTGCCAGCAGCATGAGACTAGCGGGATATGGAGATACGCAGTATTTT	CASSMRLAGYGDTQYF
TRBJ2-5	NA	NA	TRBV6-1	TGTGCCAGCCGGCATACAGGGCTCGAAGAGACCCAGTACTTC	CASRHTGLEETQYF
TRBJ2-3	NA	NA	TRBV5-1	TGCGCCAGCCATGAAGGGAGGGATACGCAGTATTTT	CASHEGRDTQYF
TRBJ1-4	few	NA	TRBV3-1	TGTGCCAGCAGCCCGTTTAGGAATGAAAAACTGTTTTTT	CASSPFRNEKLFF
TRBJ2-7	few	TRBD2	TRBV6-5	TGTGCCAGCAGTAGAGCGGGAGTCGGGAACGAGCAGTACTTC	CASSRAGVGNEQYF
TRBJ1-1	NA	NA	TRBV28	TGTGCCAGCAGTGTGACAGTTCTGAACACTGAAGCTTTCTTT	CASSVTVLNTEAFF
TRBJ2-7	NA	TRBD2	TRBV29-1	TGCAGCGTTGGGTATAGCGGGTACTCCTACGAGCAGTACTTC	CSVGYSGYSYEQYF
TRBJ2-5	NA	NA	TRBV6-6	TGTGCCAGCCGCCTGCCGTCAGGAGGAGAGACCCAGTACTTC	CASRLPSGGETQYF
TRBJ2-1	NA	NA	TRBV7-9	TGTGCCAGCAGTCCTGACATTAATGTACAGTTCTTC	CASSPDINVQFF
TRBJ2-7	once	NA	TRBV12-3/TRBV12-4	TGTGCCAGCAGTCCCTGGGCAGCAGAGTCCCACGAGCAGTACTTC	CASSPWAAESHEQYF
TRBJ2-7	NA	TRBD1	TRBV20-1	TGCAGTGCTAGGCCGCAGGGGGTCTACGAGCAGTACTTC	CSARPQGVYEQYF
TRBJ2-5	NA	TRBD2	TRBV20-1	TGCAGTGCTAGATTGCTAGCGGGGTACTACAATGAGCAGTACTTC	CSARLLAGYYNEQYF
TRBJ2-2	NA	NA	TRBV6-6	TGTGCCAGCAGAAAAACCCGGACAGACTCGAACACCGGGGAGCTGTTTTTT	CASRKTRTDSNTGELFF
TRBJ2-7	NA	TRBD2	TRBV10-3	TGTGCCATCAGTCTTACTAGCGCGTCTGACGAGCAGTACTTC	CAISLTSASDEQYF
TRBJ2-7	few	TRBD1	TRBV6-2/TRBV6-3	TGTGCCAGCAGAGATCTAGCTCCAGGGGGCTACGAGCAGTACTTC	CASRDLAPGGYEQYF